This TCR beta chain was retrieved from a study of Ad26.COV2.S vaccination and SARS-CoV-2 variants. Overall study context: Ad26.COV2.S was injected intramuscularly once or twice, 56 days apart.

The treatment was: 19 received Ad26.COV2.S at low or high dose, single or two shots; 5 received placebo; per-sample allocation not given. Material that was analyzed had been drawn on day 63 after the first vaccine or placebo injection. Vaccine was an Ad26 vector expressing Wuhan-strain SARS-CoV-2 spike. This CDR3 comprises 12 residues. The germline gives CDR1 KGHSH, CDR2 LQKENI. V was clipped by 3 bases and J by 15 bases, with 15 bases between them. TCRdb's table, derived via immunoSEQ multiplex PCR, lists solely in-frame clones and lacks some. The sample carries hundreds of thousands of clones, roughly 89% recorded once. Details on this clone: Its specificity is not known.

Study findings and constraints: Responses of T cells in total may have been underestimated by the TCR breadth and depth analyses.

The genes are TRBV18 and TRBJ2-1; D not certain. Sample: peripheral blood, taken in a trial of Ad26.COV2.S vaccine versus placebo. The receptor comes from a person between 18 and 65 years old who received the Ad26.COV2.S COVID-19 vaccine or a placebo. The CDR3 sequence is CASSPHGRIGFF. The CDR3 region has the DNA TGTGCCAGCTCACCCCACGGCCGGATTGGGTTCTTC.